These T cell receptor beta chains were read from a single sample in a study of T cell changes during pregnancy in multiple sclerosis. TCRdb keeps only in-frame clones here, not all; method: immunoSEQ multiplex PCR. The repertoire holds over 100,000 clones, with approximately 90% as singletons. The sample consisted of peripheral blood, taken in the third trimester of pregnancy. These TCRs come from a female donor with multiple sclerosis, enrolled in a pregnancy study. Each CDR3 is given with its conserved first and last residue. Each record gives: D gene, J gene, clone size, V gene, CDR3 DNA, CDR3 protein. The D gene is left open where the match is weak. Clone size appears in some rows only: once, few, many, or a class for an expanded clone.

. TRBJ1-1 . TRBV5-1 TGCGCCAGCAGCGGCCGGTTAGCTGGGAACACTGAAGCTTTCTTT CASSGRLAGNTEAFF
. TRBJ2-7 . TRBV30 TGTGCCTGGAACGCTAGAAGGCAGGGGAACTACGAGCAGTACTTC CAWNARRQGNYEQYF
. TRBJ2-2 . TRBV19 TGTGCCAGTAGTACGGGGATCGGGGAGCTGTTTTTT CASSTGIGELFF
TRBD1 TRBJ1-2 . TRBV28 TGTGCCAGCAGTTCCGGGACAGGGGGCGTAGCTTTCGTGGGTGGCTACACCTTC CASSSGTGGVAFVGGYTF
. TRBJ2-7 . TRBV7-2 TGTGCCAGCAGCCCCACGAGATCCCAGCAGTACTTC CASSPTRSQQYF
. TRBJ2-3 . TRBV7-9 TGTGCCAGCAGCTTATCGGGGGGCGAGGGCACAGATACGCAGTATTTT CASSLSGGEGTDTQYF
. TRBJ1-5 . TRBV5-5 TGTGCCAGCGAAGTGAGGACAGCCTTTAGCAATCAGCCCCAGCATTTT CASEVRTAFSNQPQHF
. TRBJ2-1 . TRBV4-1 TGCGCCAGCAGCCAAACGGGAGCAATGAATGAGCAGTTCTTC CASSQTGAMNEQFF
. TRBJ1-5 . TRBV10-1 TGCGCCAGCTCGGGGGCCCAGCATTTT CASSGAQHF
TRBD2 TRBJ2-1 . TRBV5-1 TGCGCCAGCATCCCTGGAATTAGCGGGGGATGGAATGAGCAGTTCTTC CASIPGISGGWNEQFF
TRBD1 TRBJ1-3 . TRBV18 TGTGCCAGCTCACCAAGCCCTGGACAGGGCCCCATATATTTT CASSPSPGQGPIYF
. TRBJ2-4 . TRBV30 TGTGCCTGGAGTGTATCCCAGGTCGTCGACATTCAGTACTTC CAWSVSQVVDIQYF
TRBD1 TRBJ1-1 . TRBV28 TGTGCCAGCACCGGAGGGGACAGGGGGCTCTACACTGAAGCTTTCTTT CASTGGDRGLYTEAFF
TRBD2 TRBJ2-3 once TRBV7-3 TGTGCCAGCAGCCTGGTAGCGGGGGTCACAGATACGCAGTATTTT CASSLVAGVTDTQYF
. TRBJ1-1 once TRBV21-1 TGTGCCAGTCCTAACGGAGGTCCGAACACTGAAGCTTTCTTT CASPNGGPNTEAFF
TRBD1 TRBJ1-1 . TRBV19 TGTGCCAGTAGTATAGCAGGGGGTGCTGAAGCTTTCTTT CASSIAGGAEAFF
TRBD1 TRBJ1-3 . TRBV7-6 TGTGCCAGCAGCCCTACAGGGGGAACTGGAAACACCATATATTTT CASSPTGGTGNTIYF
TRBD2 TRBJ2-2 . TRBV9 TGTGCCAGCAGCGCCCTACTAGCGCGCACCGGGGAGCTGTTTTTT CASSALLARTGELFF
TRBD1 TRBJ2-1 . TRBV7-8 TGTGCCAGCAGCCCACATAAGGACAGGCGGACGGGCAATGAGCAGTTCTTC CASSPHKDRRTGNEQFF
TRBD1 TRBJ1-1 . TRBV5-4 TGTGCCAGCACCTCGGACAGGGGCCCAATGAACACTGAAGCTTTCTTT CASTSDRGPMNTEAFF
TRBD1 TRBJ1-5 . TRBV5-6 TGTGCCAGCAGCTTAGGACAGGGGGCAGGAGGCAATCAGCCCCAGCATTTT CASSLGQGAGGNQPQHF
. TRBJ1-4 . TRBV7-9 TGTGCCAGCAGCTTACCGTATGAAAAACTGTTTTTT CASSLPYEKLFF
. TRBJ2-1 once TRBV2 TGTGCCAGCACAAACTCGAACAATGAGCAGTTCTTC CASTNSNNEQFF
. TRBJ1-2 . TRBV11-2 TGTGCCAGCAGCCCCGGACTGAACTATGGCTACACCTTC CASSPGLNYGYTF
TRBD1 TRBJ1-5 . TRBV5-4 TGTGCCAGCAGCCTACAGGGGGCAGGACAGCCCCAGCATTTT CASSLQGAGQPQHF
. TRBJ1-5 few TRBV18 TGTGCCAGCTCAGCCGACACGAGCAATCAGCCCCAGCATTTT CASSADTSNQPQHF
. TRBJ1-1 . TRBV15 TGTGCCACCAGCCCTAGGACAGATGGAGCTGAAGCTTTCTTT CATSPRTDGAEAFF
TRBD1 TRBJ1-5 . TRBV6-5 TGTGCCAGCGGGGGACAGGGGAGCGTTCAGCCCCAGCATTTT CASGGQGSVQPQHF
. TRBJ2-7 . TRBV2 TGTGCCAGCAGTGATGGTATAGTCTCCTACGAGCAGTACTTC CASSDGIVSYEQYF
. TRBJ2-7 . TRBV28 TGTGCCAGCCGCGGCGCAGGGGTCTACGAGCAGTACTTC CASRGAGVYEQYF
. TRBJ1-2 . TRBV5-1 TGCGCCAGCAGCTACTCAGGGGAACCCTATGGCTACACCTTC CASSYSGEPYGYTF
. TRBJ1-5 . TRBV6-5 TGTGCCAGCAGCCGTGATCGGGGGACGGAGCCCCAGCATTTT CASSRDRGTEPQHF
. TRBJ1-1 . TRBV19 TGTGCCAGTAGTATCGGGATGGCTGAAGCTTTCTTT CASSIGMAEAFF
TRBD1 TRBJ2-1 . TRBV18 TGTGCCAGCTCATATATCCGGGGACAGACCAACAATGAGCAGTTCTTC CASSYIRGQTNNEQFF
. TRBJ1-1 . TRBV6-5 TGTGCCAGCAGTTATTCCGGGCAGGGCGAAGACACTGAAGCTTTCTTT CASSYSGQGEDTEAFF
. TRBJ1-6 . TRBV30 TGTGCCTGGAGTGTAAATGCTGGAGAGTCACCCCTCCACTTT CAWSVNAGESPLHF
TRBD1 TRBJ2-3 . TRBV19 TGTGCCAGTAGTACTTGGACAGGGGGCCCAGATACGCAGTATTTT CASSTWTGGPDTQYF
. TRBJ2-2 . TRBV7-7 TGTGCCAGCAGCTTAAGGAGCACCGGGGAGCTGTTTTTT CASSLRSTGELFF
. TRBJ1-1 . TRBV7-3 TGTGCCAGCAGCCTGGACGGGGGTACTGAAGCTTTCTTT CASSLDGGTEAFF
TRBD1 TRBJ2-5 . TRBV28 TGTGCCAGCAGTGGGCGAGGACAGGGAGGAGAGACCCAGTACTTC CASSGRGQGGETQYF
. TRBJ1-5 . TRBV10-3 TGTGCCATCAGTCAGGGATCGGATCAGCCCCAGCATTTT CAISQGSDQPQHF
TRBD2 TRBJ2-1 once TRBV19 TGTGCCAGTAGCCGCCGGGAGGGGGGGCTTTACAATGAGCAGTTCTTC CASSRREGGLYNEQFF
TRBD1 TRBJ1-4 . TRBV18 TGTGCCAGCTCAACGACAGGGGCTGCTAATGAAAAACTGTTTTTT CASSTTGAANEKLFF
TRBD2 TRBJ2-7 once TRBV10-3 TGTGCCATCAGTGCTCAGCGGGGGCTTTCCTACGAGCAGTACTTC CAISAQRGLSYEQYF
TRBD2 TRBJ2-1 . TRBV19 TGTGCCAGTAGCCTTCCCGGACTAGCGGAAAACTACAATGAGCAGTTCTTC CASSLPGLAENYNEQFF
. TRBJ1-2 . TRBV9 TGTGCCAGCAGCGTAGCTAGGGGGTATGGCTACACCTTC CASSVARGYGYTF
. TRBJ1-5 . TRBV7-2 TGTGCCAGCAGCCCGCAAACAGGGTCCGACAATCAGCCCCAGCATTTT CASSPQTGSDNQPQHF
. TRBJ2-4 . TRBV7-9 TGTGCCAGCAGCTTAGGGGGGCAGGGGGCCAAAAACATTCAGTACTTC CASSLGGQGAKNIQYF
. TRBJ1-1 . TRBV9 TGTGCCAGCAGCGTAGTTTTCAAGAACACTGAAGCTTTCTTT CASSVVFKNTEAFF
TRBD1 TRBJ1-2 once TRBV28 TGTGCCAGCAGTACCGGGACAGGGGTTTCTGGCTACACCTTC CASSTGTGVSGYTF
TRBD2 TRBJ2-1 . TRBV2 TGTGCCACCAACCTTCCTAGCGGGAGCTCCTACAATGAGCAGTTCTTC CATNLPSGSSYNEQFF
. TRBJ2-3 . TRBV25-1 TGTGCCAGCAGTGAATGGGTCGGGGGCACAGATACGCAGTATTTT CASSEWVGGTDTQYF
TRBD2 TRBJ2-2 . TRBV6-1 TGTGCCAGCAGTAAAGCGGGAGTGGGGGAGCTGTTTTTT CASSKAGVGELFF
TRBD1 TRBJ2-4 . TRBV28 TGTGCCAGCAGGGAACAGGGGGCTGGGGGAAACATTCAGTACTTC CASREQGAGGNIQYF
TRBD1 TRBJ1-2 . TRBV28 TGTGCCAGCAGAAACTCAGGGGGTGGCTACACCTTC CASRNSGGGYTF
. TRBJ1-2 . TRBV28 TGTGCCAGCAGCAGTGATGGCTATGGCTACACCTTC CASSSDGYGYTF
. TRBJ2-3 . TRBV5-1 TGCGCCAGCAGCTTCGGGGTCCTGCCAGATACGCAGTATTTT CASSFGVLPDTQYF
. TRBJ1-1 . TRBV25-1 TGTGCCAGCGGGAGTTTAGGTACTGAAGCTTTCTTT CASGSLGTEAFF
TRBD1 TRBJ2-7 once TRBV11-1 TGTGCCAGCAGCGCCTCTTTTCCGGGACAGGTCACCTACGAGCAGTACTTC CASSASFPGQVTYEQYF
. TRBJ1-2 once TRBV9 TGTGCCAGCAGCGTAGTCATCGGGAATGGCTACACCTTC CASSVVIGNGYTF